This paragraph covers one T cell receptor (beta chain) sequence. Measured with immunoSEQ multiplex PCR; TCRdb has only the in-frame clones, and not every one. The table records tens of thousands of clones, approximately 94% of them present only once. The CDR3 has 14 residues. V was trimmed by 0 bases and J by 4 bases, leaving 9 bases between them. Germline V gene sequence: CDR1 LGHNT, CDR2 FRNRAP. The data originate from a study of T cells in localized non-small cell lung cancer. The TCR comes from a female donor of 60 years or more with stage I lung adenocarcinoma. This sequence joins TRBV12-5 and TRBJ1-1; D uncertain. This material consisted of peripheral blood, taken before any cancer treatment. CDR3: CASGLVPETTEAFF. The CDR3 bases are TGTGCTAGTGGTTTGGTACCGGAAACCACTGAAGCTTTCTTT.